This TCR beta chain stems from a study of lymphopenia after photon versus proton radiotherapy. Study outcomes and limitations: Survival link was tested only in deceased patients; proton benefit remains a possibility. Under photons, naive T cells and diversity fell while effector/memory populations rose.

The assay was immunoSEQ multiplex PCR, and TCRdb's table has in-frame clones only and misses some. The data show around 33,000 clones, with approximately 89% seen just once and about 6.6% held by the top ten. Trimming shortened V by 2 bases and J by 0 bases, and 5 bases separated the two germline ends. Germline V gene lookup returns CDR1 MNHEY and CDR2 SMNVEV (reference sequence). The CDR3 consists of 14 residues. Turning to this clone: Its target is unknown.

The source was peripheral blood, collected from a patient treated with proton-based radiotherapy. This sequence was found in a woman between 65 and 79 years old with pancreatic cancer. Some clones in this sample may be carry-over from other donors' samples. The chain employs TRBV27 and TRBJ2-1, with D hard to call. CDR3 amino acids: CASSLASSYNEQFF. The CDR3 DNA follows: TGTGCCAGCAGTTTAGCGAGCTCCTACAATGAGCAGTTCTTC.